The 6 T cell receptor beta chains in this list originate from one sample, sequenced in a study of vaccination effects on CD4 cells after COVID-19. The authors isolated CD4+ T cells after less than eleven days of culture. Antigens of these TCRs are unknown. Some clones are missing from TCRdb's copy, which holds only in-frame ones; the method was immunoSEQ multiplex PCR. The data contain about 66,000 clones, approximately 72% of them seen just once; the ten biggest clones take up less than 25%. The sequences come from CD4+ T cells from PBMCs cultured without peptide, collected before COVID-19 vaccination. The receptors derive from a human donor who had a prior SARS-CoV-2 infection.

This chain joins TRBV25-1 and TRBJ1-1, with D perhaps TRBD1 (5 bases). This CDR3 region has 14 residues. Trimming took 2 bases from V and 6 from J, leaving 13 bases between them. Looked up from germline, CDR1 is MGHDK and CDR2 is SYGVNS. Here the CDR3 DNA reads TGTGCCAGCAGTGAACAACGCTGGGGGGCTGAAGCTTTCTTT. Its translation: CASSEQRWGAEAFF.

Written as DNA, the CDR3 is TGTGCCAGCAGCTTAGGACTAGGCTACGAGCAGTACTTC. Translation: CASSLGLGYEQYF. The chain employs TRBV7-3 and TRBJ2-7; 7 nucleotides match TRBD2. The CDR3 is 13 residues long. Germline loops: CDR1 SGHTA, CDR2 FQGTGA. V shed 2 bases and J 3 bases; nucleotides not matched to a gene: 1.

The chain links TRBV7-2 to TRBJ2-7; the match to TRBD2 covers 9 bases. Trimming removed 6 bases from V and 2 bases from J; junction bases left unmatched: 8. Germline V gives CDR1 SGHTA, CDR2 FQGNSA. This CDR3 is built from 15 residues. The CDR3 nucleotides are TGTGCCAGCAGTCGCAGACTAGCGGCCCCCTACGAGCAGTACTTC. This codes for CASSRRLAAPYEQYF.

V is TRBV9 and J is TRBJ2-4; 7 positions agree with TRBD1. J lost 4 bases, V lost 4 bases, and 11 bases had no gene match. This CDR3 is 16 amino acids long. Germline loops: CDR1 SGDLS, CDR2 YYNGEE. The CDR3 is CASSPDLGTAKNIQYF. Written as DNA, the CDR3 is TGTGCCAGCAGCCCAGACCTAGGGACAGCTAAAAACATTCAGTACTTC.

This clone has only one observation. The genes are TRBV24-1 and TRBJ2-7; the D gene could be TRBD1 or TRBD2 (6 bases each). The V end was cut by 10 bases, the J end by 4 bases, with 19 bases between. Germline values: CDR1 KGHDR, CDR2 SFDVKD. The CDR3 runs to 14 residues. For the CDR3, the DNA is TGTGCCACATGGTCCCCGGGGGCGAGATACGAGCAGTACTTC. Protein sequence: CATWSPGARYEQYF.

CDR3: CASTQWETQYF. CDR3 nucleotide sequence: TGTGCCAGCACCCAATGGGAGACCCAGTACTTC. This chain links TRBV2 with TRBJ2-5; unclear D gene. With 7 bases removed from V and 5 bases from J, the gap between germline ends came to 8 bases. CDR3 length: 11 residues. CDR1 and CDR2 (germline): SNHLY, FYNNEI.